Listed here are 12 T cell receptor beta chains from one sample, sequenced in a study of molecular identifiers for immune sequencing clone quantification. Via MiXCR, TCRdb re-called the PCR reads, giving one row per CDR3 protein. Of roughly 40,000 distinct CDR3 sequences listed, around a sixth are singletons. The specimen was naive CD8+ T cells from blood, with Jurkat cell RNA spiked in. Documented subset: FACS-sorted CD8+CD4-CCR7+CD45RA+ naive T cells. The receptors were sampled from a human donor in good health. Some libraries in this study had Jurkat cell RNA spiked in.

The sample holds many counts of this clonotype. The chain is built from TRBV9 and TRBJ1-1, with no clear D. Germline-derived CDR1 and CDR2 are SGDLS and YYNGEE. This CDR3 comprises 13 residues. V was clipped by 1 base and J by 8 bases, with 12 bases between them. The chain's CDR3 is CASSVTTAYEAFF. The CDR3 coding sequence is TGTGCCAGCAGCGTAACAACGGCGTACGAAGCTTTCTTT.

This clonotype has ten or more counts. The chain couples TRBV6-5 to TRBJ1-3; D not certain. Trimming cost V 2 bases and J 1 base, with 3 bases left between them. Looked up from germline, CDR1 is MNHEY and CDR2 is SVGAGI. This CDR3 spans 13 amino acids. Here the CDR3 reads CASSYGSGNTIYF. DNA for the CDR3: TGTGCCAGCAGTTACGGGTCTGGAAACACCATATATTTT.

This clonotype came up many times. V and J are TRBV19 and TRBJ2-1, with 8 nucleotides matching TRBD2. Germline V gene lookup returns CDR1 LNHDA and CDR2 SQIVND (reference sequence). V trimming: 4 bases; J trimming: 10 bases; junction bases outside the gene matches: 3. The CDR3 has 12 residues. In DNA form, the CDR3 reads TGTGCCAGTAGTACCCAGCGGGAGGAGCAGTTCTTC. It yields the protein CASSTQREEQFF.

This clonotype has a count of ten or more. This chain links TRBV7-8 with TRBJ2-3; D call uncertain. Germline-derived CDR1 and CDR2 are SGHVS and FQNEAQ. The CDR3 contains 15 residues. V was cut by 7 bases and J by 0 bases, with 14 bases left in between. CDR3 loop: CASTRPSGSTDTQYF. CDR3 nucleotide sequence: TGTGCCAGCACCCGACCTTCCGGAAGCACAGATACGCAGTATTTT.

This clonotype was found many times. The chain has TRBV11-2 and TRBJ2-3, with 9 bases identical to TRBD2. With 0 bases clipped from V and 3 bases from J, the junction kept 10 bases outside the gene matches. Germline assignment: CDR1 SGHAT and CDR2 FQNNGV. The CDR3 is 18 residues long. The CDR3 DNA sequence: TGTGCCAGCAGCTTAGATCGTAGCGGGAGTATTAGAACAGATACGCAGTATTTT. Amino acid sequence: CASSLDRSGSIRTDTQYF.

This clonotype came up many times. The chain has TRBV2 and TRBJ2-3; D remains ambiguous. The germline CDR1 and CDR2 sequences are SNHLY and FYNNEI. The CDR3 contains 13 residues. The V end lost 5 bases, the J end lost 2 bases, and 8 bases lay between the germline ends. CDR3 in DNA: TGTGCCAGCAGTCGCTCTTACACAGATACGCAGTATTTT. As protein: CASSRSYTDTQYF.

This clonotype was recorded many times. The CDR3 end shows no conserved phenylalanine or tryptophan, and so a read error is likely. The DNA is left out, because the CDR3 cannot be placed on it with certainty; the CDR3 is given as TCRdb lists it. V usage is TRBV2 and J usage is TRBJ1-1. Germline assignment: CDR1 SNHLY and CDR2 FYNNEI. The CDR3 length is 11 residues, termini included. The CDR3: CASSGWPTLLV.

The chain uses TRBV4-1 and TRBJ2-1; D is possibly TRBD1 (5 bases). Germline assignment: CDR1 MGHRA and CDR2 YSYEKL. This CDR3 contains 16 residues. V was shortened by 0 bases and J by 2 bases, with 11 bases between the two germline ends. CDR3 sequence: CASSQEKGITYNEQFF. The CDR3 coding sequence is TGCGCCAGCAGCCAAGAGAAGGGGATTACCTACAATGAGCAGTTCTTC.

By share, this clonotype ranks as medium-sized. CDR3 nucleotide sequence: TGTGCCAGCAGCTTAGATCCATACGAGCAGTACTTC. Protein product: CASSLDPYEQYF. The V call is TRBV7-6, the J call TRBJ2-7; D unclear. The V gene lost 1 base and the J gene lost 4 bases, with 5 bases spanning the gap. In germline, CDR1 is SGHVS, CDR2 FNYEAQ. The CDR3 has 12 amino acids.

Remarks on this clonotype: One end of the junction varies from germline; a read error may be responsible. The V gene is TRBV9, the J gene TRBJ1-1; unclear D gene. The V gene's germline CDR1 is SGDLS and CDR2 YYNGEE. The CDR3 is 14 residues long. CDR3 in amino acids: CANSVGVLNTEAFF. The CDR3 DNA follows: TGTGCCAACAGCGTAGGTGTCTTGAACACTGAAGCTTTCTTT.

The chain combines TRBV7-9 with TRBJ2-3, with 12 bases fitting TRBD2. V shed 5 bases, J shed 4 bases, and the junction held 10 bases outside the gene matches. Germline CDR1 reads SEHNR; CDR2 reads FQNEAQ (reference sequence). This CDR3 is 17 amino acids long. The CDR3 DNA is TGTGCCAGCAGCCCCAGACTAGCGGGAGTGAGCGCAGATACGCAGTATTTT. As protein: CASSPRLAGVSADTQYF.

Details on this clonotype: Given a much more abundant clone one base away, this may be a read error. It is unclear where the CDR3 begins or ends on the DNA, so no DNA is shown, and the CDR3 is as TCRdb lists it. The rearrangement uses TRBV14 and TRBJ1-1. The germline V gene has CDR1 SGHDN and CDR2 FVKESK. The CDR3 is 13 amino acids in total, end residues counted. CDR3 sequence: CASSVGMGTEVFF.